The clone carrying this T cell receptor beta chain was observed a few times. What it binds is not known. With 60 Vbeta and 13 Jbeta primers, the PCR was carried out. Method: immunoSEQ multiplex PCR; TCRdb's copy keeps in-frame clones and lacks some. This table holds about 80,000 clones, under 80% found once. This specimen comes from a study of cytomegalovirus exposure and HLA in healthy donors. General study results and limits: Researchers counted around 180 TCR beta chains as cytomegalovirus-associated.

V was trimmed by 4 bases and J by 11 bases, leaving 20 bases between them. CDR3 length: 14 residues. The V gene's germline CDR1 is KGHSH and CDR2 LQKENI. The specimen sequenced was PBMCs. The chain is built from TRBV18 and TRBJ1-2; perhaps TRBD1 as D (5 bases). The clonotype originates from a human donor in good health. The CDR3 sequence is CASSLENPGPRYTF. The CDR3 DNA sequence: TGTGCCAGCTCACTCGAAAATCCAGGGCCGAGGTACACCTTC. The complete variable domain, with remaining parts taken from reference TRBV18 and TRBJ1-2, reads NAGVMQNPRHLVRRRGQEARLRCSPMKGHSHVYWYRQLPEEGLKFMVYLQKENIIDESGMPKERFSAEFPKEGPSILRIQQVVRGDSAAYFCASSLENPGPRYTFGSGTRLTVV.